The present TCR beta chain was sequenced within a study of cytotoxic CD8 clonotypes in ibrutinib-treated CLL. Study-wide background: There were, on average, about 240,000 productive templates and 85,000 to 95,000 productive rearrangements per sample. Study-wide results and limits: Shared public clonotypes were rare, and on treatment they either got smaller or stayed the same.

With respect to this clone: Its antigen is undetermined.

TCRdb's copy holds only in-frame clones and misses some; the assay was immunoSEQ multiplex PCR. This table holds 60,000 or so clones, approximately 57% found once. CDR3 length: 17 amino acids. Germline V gene data show CDR1 as SGHTS and CDR2 as YDEGEE. The junction had 11 bases not matched to a gene; V was cut back by 4 bases and J by 1 base. The clonotype comes from a human donor with chronic lymphocytic leukemia. This specimen was PBMCs, taken after 12 months of ibrutinib treatment. The chain has TRBV5-8 and TRBJ1-5; 7 nucleotides line up with TRBD1. CDR3 amino acids: CASSPNRQGRSNQPQHF. The CDR3 DNA reads TGTGCCAGCAGCCCCAATCGACAGGGCCGGAGCAATCAGCCCCAGCATTTT.